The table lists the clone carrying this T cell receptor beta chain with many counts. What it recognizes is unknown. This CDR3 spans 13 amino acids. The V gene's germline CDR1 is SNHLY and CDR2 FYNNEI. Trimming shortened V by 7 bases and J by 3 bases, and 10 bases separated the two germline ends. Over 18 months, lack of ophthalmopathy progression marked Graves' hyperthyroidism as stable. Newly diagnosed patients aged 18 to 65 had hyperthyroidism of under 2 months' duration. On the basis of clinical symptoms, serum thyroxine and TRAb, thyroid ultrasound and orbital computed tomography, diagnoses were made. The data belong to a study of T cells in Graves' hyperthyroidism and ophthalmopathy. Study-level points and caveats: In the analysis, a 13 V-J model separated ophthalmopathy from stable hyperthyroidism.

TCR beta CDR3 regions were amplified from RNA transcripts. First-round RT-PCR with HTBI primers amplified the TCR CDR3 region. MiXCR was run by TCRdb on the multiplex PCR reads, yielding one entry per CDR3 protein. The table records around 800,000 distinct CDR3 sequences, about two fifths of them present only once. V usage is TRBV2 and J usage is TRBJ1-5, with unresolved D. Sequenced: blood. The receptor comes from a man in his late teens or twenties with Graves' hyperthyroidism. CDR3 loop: CASNRDYNQPQHF. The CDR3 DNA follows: TGTGCCAGCAACCGGGATTACAATCAGCCCCAGCATTTT.